This is a list of T cell receptor beta chains from one sample in a study of cytomegalovirus exposure and HLA in healthy donors. Sequencing was performed with immunoSEQ multiplex PCR; in TCRdb, only in-frame clones are kept and a portion is missing. The sample holds around 85,000 clones, 80% seen once. The specimen was PBMCs. The receptors derive from a middle-aged man in good health and CMV-seropositive. CDR3s include the opening cysteine and the closing phenylalanine or tryptophan. The D gene is left open where the match is weak. Only part of the rows carry a size: once, few, many, or a class if the clone is expanded.

d_call	clone_size	j_call	v_call	cdr3_aa	cdr3_nt
TRBD2	NA	TRBJ2-1	TRBV18	CASSVAGVVEQFF	TGTGCCAGCTCGGTAGCGGGAGTGGTTGAGCAGTTCTTC
TRBD2	NA	TRBJ2-1	TRBV7-2	CASSLGAGGPNEQFF	TGTGCCAGCAGCTTAGGAGCGGGAGGGCCGAATGAGCAGTTCTTC
TRBD2	NA	TRBJ2-3	TRBV7-2	CASSPRLAGRTDTQYF	TGTGCCAGCAGCCCTCGACTAGCGGGGCGCACAGATACGCAGTATTTT
TRBD2	once	TRBJ2-2	TRBV7-9	CAVPGLAGANTGELFF	TGTGCCGTCCCGGGGCTAGCGGGGGCGAACACCGGGGAGCTGTTTTTT
TRBD2	NA	TRBJ2-1	TRBV5-1	CASSFISGRAVYEQFF	TGCGCCAGCAGCTTTATTAGCGGGAGGGCCGTGTATGAGCAGTTCTTC
TRBD1	NA	TRBJ2-7	TRBV18	CASSVGTGSSYEQYF	TGTGCCAGCTCAGTTGGGACAGGTTCCTCCTACGAGCAGTACTTC
NA	few	TRBJ2-7	TRBV2	CASREGHNPSYEQYF	TGTGCCAGCAGAGAGGGACACAACCCCTCCTACGAGCAGTACTTC
NA	NA	TRBJ1-1	TRBV5-1	CASSPGTLNTEAFF	TGCGCCAGCAGCCCCGGGACATTGAACACTGAAGCTTTCTTT
NA	few	TRBJ2-5	TRBV6-5	CASSYHDRKETQYF	TGTGCCAGCAGTTATCACGACAGAAAAGAGACCCAGTACTTC
TRBD2	NA	TRBJ2-7	TRBV4-1	CASSQGRASGSYEQYF	TGCGCCAGCAGCCAAGGAAGGGCTAGCGGATCCTACGAGCAGTACTTC
NA	NA	TRBJ2-6	TRBV2	CASSERTINVLTF	TGTGCCAGCAGTGAACGGACTATCAACGTCCTGACTTTC
NA	NA	TRBJ2-7	TRBV9	CASSVNSGFAGPYEQYF	TGTGCCAGCAGCGTAAACTCAGGGTTTGCGGGACCCTACGAGCAGTACTTC
TRBD2	NA	TRBJ2-1	TRBV16	CASSQGGDNEQFF	TGTGCCAGCAGCCAGGGAGGGGACAATGAGCAGTTCTTC
NA	NA	TRBJ1-2	TRBV7-9	CASSFRERQDYGYTF	TGTGCCAGCAGCTTCCGTGAGAGACAGGACTATGGCTACACCTTC
TRBD1	few	TRBJ1-5	TRBV19	CASSIWTGDQPQHF	TGTGCCAGTAGTATATGGACAGGGGATCAGCCCCAGCATTTT
TRBD1	NA	TRBJ2-7	TRBV29-1	CSVDPGQGTEQYF	TGCAGCGTGGATCCGGGACAGGGGACCGAGCAGTACTTC
TRBD2	once	TRBJ2-7	TRBV27	CASTIPGSSGSYEQYF	TGTGCCAGCACCATACCCGGCTCTAGCGGGAGCTACGAGCAGTACTTC
NA	NA	TRBJ1-2	TRBV4-1	CASSQDYRPGGYTF	TGCGCCAGCAGCCAAGATTACAGGCCCGGGGGCTACACCTTC
TRBD2	NA	TRBJ2-7	TRBV5-4	CASSSPSGAGGPYEQYF	TGTGCCAGCAGCTCTCCTTCGGGGGCGGGAGGGCCCTACGAGCAGTACTTC
NA	NA	TRBJ2-3	TRBV4-3	CASSGEWSWDTQYF	TGCGCCAGCTCAGGGGAGTGGAGTTGGGATACGCAGTATTTT
NA	NA	TRBJ1-5	TRBV30	CAWSSNSNQPQHF	TGTGCCTGGAGTTCTAATAGCAATCAGCCCCAGCATTTT
NA	NA	TRBJ1-2	TRBV6-5	CASSLSSEGGYTF	TGTGCCAGCAGTTTATCGTCTGAGGGCGGCTACACCTTC
NA	NA	TRBJ2-5	TRBV19	CASSMARAVQGTQYF	TGTGCCAGTAGTATGGCCAGGGCAGTCCAAGGGACCCAGTACTTC
TRBD2	NA	TRBJ2-1	TRBV11-3	CASSLETSGRNEQFF	TGTGCCAGCAGCTTAGAGACTAGCGGGAGGAATGAGCAGTTCTTC
NA	NA	TRBJ1-3	TRBV5-4	CASSFVGPDSGNTIYF	TGTGCCAGCAGCTTTGTGGGGCCCGACTCTGGAAACACCATATATTTT
NA	NA	TRBJ1-4	TRBV7-9	CASSLRAFRGTNEKLFF	TGTGCCAGCAGCTTAAGGGCCTTCCGGGGGACGAATGAAAAACTGTTTTTT
NA	NA	TRBJ1-2	TRBV6-1	CASSVTEEGEGGYTF	TGTGCCAGCAGTGTCACCGAGGAGGGTGAAGGTGGCTACACCTTC
NA	once	TRBJ1-3	TRBV5-4	CASSFRDYSRNTIYF	TGTGCCAGCAGCTTCCGGGACTATTCCCGAAACACCATATATTTT
NA	NA	TRBJ2-3	TRBV2	CASSYEGDTDTQYF	TGTGCCAGCAGTTACGAGGGTGACACAGATACGCAGTATTTT
TRBD1	NA	TRBJ1-1	TRBV29-1	CSAGTGENTEAFF	TGCAGCGCCGGTACAGGGGAGAACACTGAAGCTTTCTTT
TRBD2	NA	TRBJ2-3	TRBV4-1	CASSQELAGGGTDTQYF	TGCGCCAGCAGCCAAGAACTGGCGGGAGGTGGGACAGATACGCAGTATTTT
TRBD2	NA	TRBJ2-2	TRBV5-1	CASSLDLAGGPGELFF	TGCGCCAGCAGCTTGGACCTAGCGGGAGGTCCCGGGGAGCTGTTTTTT
NA	NA	TRBJ2-3	TRBV13	CASSFGDTQYF	TGTGCCAGCAGCTTCGGGGATACGCAGTATTTT
NA	NA	TRBJ1-1	TRBV11-2	CASSPSALNTEAFF	TGTGCCAGCAGCCCGTCTGCGCTGAACACTGAAGCTTTCTTT
TRBD2	NA	TRBJ2-3	TRBV4-2	CASSLGLAGGRTDTQYF	TGTGCCAGCAGCCTTGGACTAGCGGGAGGCCGCACAGATACGCAGTATTTT